Each of the 30 T cell receptor beta chains below was sequenced from the same sample in a study of multiple sclerosis patients with progressive multifocal leukoencephalopathy. Time point denoted: time of PML onset. Assay used: immunoSEQ multiplex PCR; TCRdb lists only in-frame clones, some missing. Among about 32,000 clones listed, approximately 86% were seen once. The sequences come from PBMCs, collected from a patient treated with natalizumab. All receptors derive from a woman aged 40-49 years with progressive multifocal leukoencephalopathy.

This chain joins TRBV6-1 and TRBJ1-5; D is possibly TRBD1 (5 bases). V was pared by 3 bases and J by 0 bases, with 15 bases between. CDR1 MNHNS and CDR2 SASEGT come from the germline V gene. This CDR3 has 17 amino acids. The CDR3 bases are TGTGCCAGCAGTGAGGGGTGGGGACGGTATAGCAATCAGCCCCAGCATTTT. This encodes CASSEGWGRYSNQPQHF.

The chain uses TRBV5-4 and TRBJ2-5; D is unresolved. Per germline, CDR1 SGHNT and CDR2 YYREEE (reference sequence). Trimming stripped 3 bases from V and 5 bases from J, with 14 bases between. The CDR3 has 14 amino acids. CDR3 loop: CASSYGFLGETQYF. CDR3 DNA: TGTGCCAGCAGCTACGGGTTTCTCGGGGAGACCCAGTACTTC.

The chain links TRBV28 to TRBJ2-7, with 8 bases lining up with TRBD1. V trimming: 6 bases; J trimming: 3 bases; junction bases outside the gene matches: 4. The CDR3 is made up of 13 amino acids. The germline CDR1 and CDR2 sequences are MDHEN and SYDVKM. The CDR3: CASSLTGGYEQYF. In DNA form, the CDR3 reads TGTGCCAGCAGCCTTACAGGGGGCTACGAGCAGTACTTC. Based on the CDR3 plus reference TRBV28 and TRBJ2-7, the full variable domain is DVKVTQSSRYLVKRTGEKVFLECVQDMDHENMFWYRQDPGLGLRLIYFSYDVKMKEKGDIPEGYSVSREKKERFSLILESASTNQTSMYLCASSLTGGYEQYFGPGTRLTVT.

The chain uses TRBV27 and TRBJ2-3, with 8 bases aligning to TRBD2. V shed 4 bases and J 2 bases; nucleotides not matched to a gene: 8. This CDR3 has 16 amino acids. Germline values: CDR1 MNHEY, CDR2 SMNVEV (reference sequence). This CDR3 is CASSYEAGDYTDTQYF. DNA for the CDR3: TGTGCCAGCAGTTATGAAGCGGGGGATTACACAGATACGCAGTATTTT.

The sample holds a few counts of this clone. A read error may account for a junction end that differs from germline. The gene calls are TRBV4-3 and TRBJ2-1; 7 positions match TRBD2. This CDR3 region has 16 residues. The V gene's germline CDR1 is LGHNA and CDR2 YSLEER. This chain's CDR3 is CARSQDGGGYNNEQFF. CDR3 nucleotides: TGCGCCCGCAGCCAAGATGGGGGGGGGTACAACAATGAGCAGTTCTTC.

The rearrangement uses TRBV5-6 and TRBJ2-3; D uncertain. The CDR3 is 13 amino acids. With 1 base removed from V and 6 bases from J, the gap between germline ends came to 9 bases. The V gene's germline CDR1 is SGHDT and CDR2 YYEEEE. The CDR3 reads CASSLLAIDTQYF. In nucleotides, the CDR3 is TGTGCCAGCAGCTTGTTAGCCATCGATACGCAGTATTTT. The full variable domain, its missing parts supplied by reference TRBV5-6 and TRBJ2-3, is DAGVTQSPTHLIKTRGQQVTLRCSPKSGHDTVSWYQQALGQGPQFIFQYYEEEERQRGNFPDRFSGHQFPNYSSELNVNALLLGDSALYLCASSLLAIDTQYFGPGTRLTVL.

The rearrangement uses TRBV7-2 and TRBJ2-7; 11 nucleotides align to TRBD2. The CDR3 has 14 residues. With 3 bases clipped from V and 2 bases from J, the junction kept 0 bases outside the gene matches. Germline-derived CDR1 and CDR2 are SGHTA and FQGNSA. The CDR3 sequence: CASSLGLAAYEQYF. For the CDR3, the DNA is TGTGCCAGCAGCTTGGGACTAGCGGCCTACGAGCAGTACTTC.

This clone has a handful of counts. This chain joins TRBV10-2 and TRBJ1-1, with D uncertain. Per germline, CDR1 WSHSY and CDR2 SAAADI. The V end was cut by 4 bases, the J end by 0 bases, with 9 bases between. The CDR3 runs to 14 residues. In DNA form, the CDR3 reads TGCGCCAGCAGTGGACTGCATTTGAACACTGAAGCTTTCTTT. As protein: CASSGLHLNTEAFF.

The chain links TRBV15 to TRBJ2-5; TRBD1 agrees at 10 bases. Germline assignment: CDR1 LNHNV and CDR2 YYDKDF (reference sequence). This CDR3 region has 15 residues. J gave up 5 bases and V 5 bases, and 8 bases lay outside the gene matches. In DNA form, the CDR3 reads TGTGCCACCAGCCCCGGGACAGGGGAAGGGGAGACCCAGTACTTC. This codes for CATSPGTGEGETQYF.

The chain is built from TRBV2 and TRBJ2-7; no definite D call. V lost 5 bases, J lost 3 bases, and 8 bases lay in between. This CDR3 has 12 amino acids. Germline V CDR1 and CDR2: SNHLY, FYNNEI. As DNA, the CDR3 is TGTGCCAGCAGTTATCTAGTCTACGAGCAGTACTTC. Residues: CASSYLVYEQYF.

This clone is a singleton in its sample. Other nucleotide sequences in the sample specify the same CDR3. The rearrangement uses TRBV10-3 and TRBJ2-5; D unclear. Germline assignment: CDR1 ENHRY and CDR2 SYGVKD. This CDR3 is built from 14 residues. Trimming took off 0 bases at V and 1 base at J, with 6 bases between the two ends. The CDR3 reads CAISESTAQETQYF. The CDR3 DNA follows: TGTGCCATCAGTGAGTCCACGGCCCAAGAGACCCAGTACTTC.

The J gene is TRBJ2-5, the V gene TRBV7-2; no definite D call. Trimming shortened V by 0 bases and J by 5 bases, and 10 bases separated the two germline ends. The CDR3 length is 14 residues. Germline CDR1 reads SGHTA; CDR2 reads FQGNSA. CDR3: CASSLASPRETQYF. CDR3 coding DNA: TGTGCCAGCAGCTTAGCATCTCCTCGGGAGACCCAGTACTTC.

This clone occurred a few times. The chain is built from TRBV11-2 and TRBJ2-2; D call uncertain. The germline gives CDR1 SGHAT, CDR2 FQNNGV. V was cut by 6 bases and J by 5 bases, with 16 bases left in between. The CDR3 totals 15 residues. The CDR3 DNA is TGTGCCAGCAGAGGGAAAGTATCGGATACCGGGGAGCTGTTTTTT. Its translation is CASRGKVSDTGELFF.

The CDR3 coding sequence is TGTGCCAGCAGTTACTCGCGGCAGAACGAAGCTTTCTTT. It encodes CASSYSRQNEAFF. The chain carries TRBV6-5 and TRBJ1-1; D is undetermined. Germline CDR1 is MNHEY and CDR2 is SVGAGI. The CDR3 sequence is 13 residues long. V lost 0 bases and J lost 8, with 10 bases in between.

The V call is TRBV5-1, the J call TRBJ1-4; perhaps TRBD1 as D (5 bases). The germline V gene encodes CDR1 SGHRS and CDR2 YFSETQ. This CDR3 has 15 amino acids. The germline V and J ends were trimmed by 5 bases and 12 bases, with 23 bases remaining between them. As DNA, the CDR3 is TGCGCCAGCAGGTCAGGGTCGCCCCATCGCGGCGAACTGTTTTTT. Amino acid sequence: CASRSGSPHRGELFF.

This clone was detected a few times. The chain carries TRBV5-1 and TRBJ2-3, with no clear D. Germline V gene data show CDR1 as SGHRS and CDR2 as YFSETQ. V lost 3 bases to trimming and J lost 4 bases, with 12 bases between them. This CDR3 has 14 residues. The CDR3 region has the DNA TGCGCCAGCAGCTCCGTCTCTTTGCCAGATACGCAGTATTTT. It translates to CASSSVSLPDTQYF.

The CDR3 sequence: CASSLGSSYYEQYF. The CDR3 coding sequence is TGTGCCAGCAGTTTAGGGTCTTCCTACTACGAGCAGTACTTC. The V call is TRBV27, the J call TRBJ2-5; D is unclear. The J call may not be correct, given that the DNA end is closer to TRBJ2-7. Germline-derived CDR1 and CDR2 are MNHEY and SMNVEV (reference sequence). This CDR3 has 14 amino acids.

This chain joins TRBV12-2 and TRBJ2-7; whether TRBD1, the table's D call, matches the DNA was not checked. TRBV12-2 is a pseudogene. CDR3 length equals 17 residues. CDR3 protein: CASRLGVSRDRGVEQYF. The CDR3 DNA reads TGTGCAAGTCGCTTAGGGGTTAGTCGTGACAGGGGTGTCGAGCAGTACTTC.

The V gene is TRBV5-4, the J gene TRBJ2-3; a possible D gene is TRBD1 (5 bases). The V end lost 5 bases, the J end lost 0 bases, and 13 bases lay between the germline ends. The CDR3 length is 15 residues. Germline V gene lookup returns CDR1 SGHNT and CDR2 YYREEE (reference sequence). The CDR3 nucleotides are TGTGCCAGCAGACCTGACAGACCTAGCACAGATACGCAGTATTTT. Residues: CASRPDRPSTDTQYF.

The J gene is TRBJ2-5, the V gene TRBV11-2, with 12 bases that match TRBD2. CDR1 is SGHAT and CDR2 is FQNNGV in the germline V gene. J lost 7 bases, V lost 1 base, and 7 bases had no gene match. This CDR3 has 16 amino acids. The CDR3 sequence is CASSLGLAGGWWTQYF. The CDR3 nucleotides are TGTGCCAGCAGCTTAGGTCTAGCGGGGGGGTGGTGGACCCAGTACTTC.

The chain employs TRBV27 and TRBJ2-3; no definite D call. In germline, CDR1 is MNHEY, CDR2 SMNVEV (reference sequence). The CDR3 has 14 residues. V was clipped by 6 bases and J by 0 bases, with 10 bases between them. The CDR3 region has the DNA TGTGCCAGCAGAGCCGGTGCTAGCACAGATACGCAGTATTTT. Its translation: CASRAGASTDTQYF.

As regards this clone: The sample contains more than one DNA sequence encoding this CDR3. The genes are TRBV5-1 and TRBJ2-7; D perhaps matches TRBD1 (6 bases). This CDR3 spans 11 amino acids. Trimming shortened V by 3 bases and J by 7 bases, and 8 bases separated the two germline ends. Germline V lookup: CDR1 SGHRS, CDR2 YFSETQ. CDR3 sequence: CASSWGREQYF. The CDR3 bases are TGCGCCAGCAGCTGGGGGCGGGAGCAGTACTTC.

The gene calls are TRBV5-5 and TRBJ2-5; 10 nucleotides agree with TRBD2. The V and J ends lost 4 bases and 4 bases, in that order; junction bases with no gene match: 13. CDR1 SGHKS and CDR2 YYEKEE come from the germline V gene (reference sequence). The CDR3 spans 17 residues. The CDR3 DNA follows: TGTGCCAGCAGCGGCATTCTACCGAGCGGGAGGGCAGAGACCCAGTACTTC. Protein: CASSGILPSGRAETQYF.

The chain joins TRBV28 to TRBJ1-1; D might be TRBD1 (5 bases). Germline-derived CDR1 and CDR2 are MDHEN and SYDVKM. V was clipped by 5 bases and J by 1 base, with 14 bases between them. This CDR3 has 15 residues. CDR3 loop: CASSPGGLKNTEAFF. Here the CDR3 DNA reads TGTGCCAGCAGTCCTGGGGGGTTAAAGAACACTGAAGCTTTCTTT. Supplemented by reference TRBV28 and TRBJ1-1, the full variable domain reads DVKVTQSSRYLVKRTGEKVFLECVQDMDHENMFWYRQDPGLGLRLIYFSYDVKMKEKGDIPEGYSVSREKKERFSLILESASTNQTSMYLCASSPGGLKNTEAFFGQGTRLTVV.

The V call is TRBV30, the J call TRBJ1-2, with 7 nucleotides matching TRBD1. The CDR3 has 16 residues. Germline V gives CDR1 GTSNPN, CDR2 SVGIG (reference sequence). J was trimmed by 2 bases and V by 6 bases; bases with no gene match: 15. CDR3 protein: CACPRQGIRLNYGYTF. The DNA for the CDR3 is TGTGCCTGTCCCAGACAGGGAATTAGGTTGAACTATGGCTACACCTTC.

Points on this clone: One end of the junction fails to match germline, which may point to a read error. The V and J genes are TRBV7-7 and TRBJ2-3; D is uncertain. Germline V lookup: CDR1 SSHAT, CDR2 FNYEAQ (reference sequence). The CDR3 loop spans 14 amino acids. The CDR3: CASSPSGVTDTQYF. The CDR3 DNA follows: TGTGCTAGCAGCCCCAGTGGGGTCACAGATACGCAGTATTTT.

J is TRBJ2-6 and V is TRBV7-9, with TRBD2 identical over 8 bases. J was trimmed by 0 bases and V by 7 bases; bases with no gene match: 11. Germline V gene data show CDR1 as SEHNR and CDR2 as FQNEAQ (reference sequence). This CDR3 is built from 18 residues. The CDR3 loop reads CASTQGVAGNSGANVLTF. The CDR3 DNA follows: TGTGCCAGCACCCAAGGGGTAGCGGGGAACTCTGGGGCCAACGTCCTGACTTTC.

The chain is built from TRBV11-2 and TRBJ2-1; D uncertain. The CDR3 is 15 amino acids. CDR1 is SGHAT and CDR2 is FQNNGV in the germline V gene. V lost 1 base and J lost 6, with 13 bases in between. The CDR3 DNA reads as TGTGCCAGCAGCTTAGCCCGCGGCCACGTCAATGAGCAGTTCTTC. Translation: CASSLARGHVNEQFF.

V and J are TRBV28 and TRBJ2-6; D gene unclear. Between the trimmed V and J ends, which lost 6 bases and 3 bases, there was a span of 12 bases. The CDR3 consists of 15 residues. The germline V gene has CDR1 MDHEN and CDR2 SYDVKM. CDR3 in DNA: TGTGCCAGCAGCTTTGGAACTCTTGGGGCCAACGTCCTGACTTTC. This encodes CASSFGTLGANVLTF.

This chain's CDR3 is CASSLTSGRNEQFF. The CDR3 nucleotides read TGTGCCAGCAGCTTGACTAGCGGGAGAAATGAGCAGTTCTTC. The chain carries TRBV7-9 and TRBJ2-1; 12 bases line up with TRBD2. Trimming took 3 bases from V and 7 from J; bases not matched to a gene: 1. The CDR3 is 14 amino acids. Per the germline V gene, CDR1 is SEHNR and CDR2 is FQNEAQ (reference sequence). Complete variable domain (other parts from reference TRBV7-9 and TRBJ2-1): DTGVSQNPRHKITKRGQNVTFRCDPISEHNRLYWYRQTLGQGPEFLTYFQNEAQLEKSRLLSDRFSAERPKGSFSTLEIQRTEQGDSAMYLCASSLTSGRNEQFFGPGTRLTVL.